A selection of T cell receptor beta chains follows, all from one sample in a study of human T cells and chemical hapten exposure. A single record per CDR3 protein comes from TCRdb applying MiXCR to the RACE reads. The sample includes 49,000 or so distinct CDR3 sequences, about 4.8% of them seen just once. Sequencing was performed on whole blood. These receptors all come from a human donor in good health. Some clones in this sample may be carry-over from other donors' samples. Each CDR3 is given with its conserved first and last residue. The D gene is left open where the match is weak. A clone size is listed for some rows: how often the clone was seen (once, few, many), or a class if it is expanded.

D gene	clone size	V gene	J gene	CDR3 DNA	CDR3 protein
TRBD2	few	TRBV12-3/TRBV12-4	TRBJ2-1	TGTGCCAGCAGTTTAGGGGGACTAGCGGGATTGCTAGGCGGCAATGAGCAGTTCTTC	CASSLGGLAGLLGGNEQFF
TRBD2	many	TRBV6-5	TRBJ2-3	TGTGCCAGCAGCCTACTAGCGGCAGGCACAGATACGCAGTATTTT	CASSLLAAGTDTQYF
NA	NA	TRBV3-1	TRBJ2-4	TGTGCCAGCAGCCAAGATGTGACAGGGAGGAACATTCAGTACTTC	CASSQDVTGRNIQYF
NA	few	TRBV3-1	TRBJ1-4	TGTGCCAGCAGCCCCCACAGATCAACTAATGAAAAACTGTTTTTT	CASSPHRSTNEKLFF
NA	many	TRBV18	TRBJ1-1	TGTGCCAGCTCACCCGTTTCGAGCGTAGGGACTGAAGCTTTCTTT	CASSPVSSVGTEAFF
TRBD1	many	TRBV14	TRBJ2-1	TGTGCCAGCACCATGCTATCCCGGGACAGCCAGTTCTTC	CASTMLSRDSQFF
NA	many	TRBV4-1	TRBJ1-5	TGCGCCAGCAGCCAAGTTAATTTTGTTGGCAAGAGCAATCAGCCCCAGCATTTT	CASSQVNFVGKSNQPQHF
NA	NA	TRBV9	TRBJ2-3	TGTGCCAGCAGCGTAGGAGCTGCGGTAGGCACAGATACGCAGTATTTT	CASSVGAAVGTDTQYF
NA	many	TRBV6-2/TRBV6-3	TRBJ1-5	TGTGCCAGCAGTACTGGGTCCGGTCAGCCCCAGCATTTT	CASSTGSGQPQHF
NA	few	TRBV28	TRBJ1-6	TGTGCCAGCAGTTTACTTTGGGACTCCGGTTGGGCCCTCCACTTT	CASSLLWDSGWALHF
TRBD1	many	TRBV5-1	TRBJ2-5	TGCGCCAGCAGCGCCGGGACAGACATCCAAGAGACCCAGTACTTC	CASSAGTDIQETQYF
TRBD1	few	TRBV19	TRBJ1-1	TGTGCCACCGGACAGGGGTGGAACACTGAAGCTTTCTTT	CATGQGWNTEAFF
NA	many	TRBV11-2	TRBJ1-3	TGTGCCAGCAGCCCCAGTACTGGAAACACCATATATTTT	CASSPSTGNTIYF
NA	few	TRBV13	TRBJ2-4	TGTGCCAGCAGCTTACCTACAGGGAGAGCGGTCAAAAACATTCAGTACTTC	CASSLPTGRAVKNIQYF
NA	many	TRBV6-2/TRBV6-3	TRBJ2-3	TGTGCCAGCAGCTTCAGAGAGGCTGATACGCAGTATTTT	CASSFREADTQYF
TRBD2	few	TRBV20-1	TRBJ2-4	TGCAGTGCCAAGAGACTAGCGGGCCTAGCCAAAAACATTCAGTACTTC	CSAKRLAGLAKNIQYF
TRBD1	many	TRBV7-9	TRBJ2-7	TGTGCCAGCAGCTTGGGCAGGGGGCGCGACGAGCAGTACTTC	CASSLGRGRDEQYF
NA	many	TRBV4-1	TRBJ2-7	TGCGCCAGCAGCCCCCAAATCTTTCGCCGGGACTCAGAGGGTTACTTC	CASSPQIFRRDSEGYF
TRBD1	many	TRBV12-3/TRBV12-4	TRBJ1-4	TGTGCCAGCAGCCTTGGACAGGGGATTAATGAAAAACTGTTTTTT	CASSLGQGINEKLFF
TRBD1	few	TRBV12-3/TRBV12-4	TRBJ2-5	TGTGCCAGCTCGACAGGGGGCTGGGAGACCCAGTACTTC	CASSTGGWETQYF
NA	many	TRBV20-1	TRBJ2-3	TGCAGTGCTAGAGCTCTAGGAAAAACCGGGCCAGATACGCAGTATTTT	CSARALGKTGPDTQYF
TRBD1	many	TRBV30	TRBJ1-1	TGTGCCTGGAGTGTACGCGCAGGGGGCAAAGGAGCTGAAGCTTTCTTT	CAWSVRAGGKGAEAFF
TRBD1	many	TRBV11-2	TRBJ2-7	TGTGCCAGCAGCTCGATCCGGGACAGGGGGTCCCACGAGCAGTACTTC	CASSSIRDRGSHEQYF
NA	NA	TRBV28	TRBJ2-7	TGTGCCAGCAGTTTACGAGGCGGCAGGGAGGACGAGCAGTACTTC	CASSLRGGREDEQYF
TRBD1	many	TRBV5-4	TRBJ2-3	TGTGCCAGCAGGACGGGTCCGGGGACAGGGAACACAGATACGCAGTATTTT	CASRTGPGTGNTDTQYF
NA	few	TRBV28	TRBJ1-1	TGTGCCAGCAGTTTAGGGGACGGGCCGTTGAACACTGAAGCTTTCTTT	CASSLGDGPLNTEAFF
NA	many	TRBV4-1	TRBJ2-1	TGCGCCAGCAGCCAGGCTCCCTTACTTCAGGGGAAGCAGTTCTTC	CASSQAPLLQGKQFF
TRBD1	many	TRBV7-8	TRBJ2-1	TGTGCCAGCAGCTCCACGACAGGGGGCCGCACCTACAATGAGCAGTTCTTC	CASSSTTGGRTYNEQFF
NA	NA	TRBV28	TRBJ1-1	TGTGCCAGCAGTTTAATACCCTGGTCTTCGCAAGCTTTCTTT	CASSLIPWSSQAFF
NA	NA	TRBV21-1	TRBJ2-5	TGTGCCAGCAGCAAAGGGGGGGAGTACCAAGAGACCCAGTACTTC	CASSKGGEYQETQYF
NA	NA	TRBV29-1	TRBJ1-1	TGCAGCGTCTTTAGAACCGGGGCCTACACTGAAGCTTTCTTT	CSVFRTGAYTEAFF
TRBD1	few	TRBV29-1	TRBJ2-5	TGCAGCGTGTCGGACAGGCTCCAAGAGACCCAGTACTTC	CSVSDRLQETQYF
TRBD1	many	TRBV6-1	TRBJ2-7	TGTGCCAGCAGGGCGGACAGGGGCGTTAACGAGCAGTACTTC	CASRADRGVNEQYF
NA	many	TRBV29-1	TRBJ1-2	TGCAGCGCAGACAAGGACTATGGCTACACCTTC	CSADKDYGYTF
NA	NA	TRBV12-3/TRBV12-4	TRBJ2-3	TGTGCCAGCAGCCTCACCGGCGGGGTGAGGACAGATACGCAGTATTTT	CASSLTGGVRTDTQYF
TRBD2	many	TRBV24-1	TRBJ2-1	TGTGCCACCAGTGATTTAAGTAGCGGGATGTACAATGAGCAGTTCTTC	CATSDLSSGMYNEQFF
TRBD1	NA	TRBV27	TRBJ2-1	TGTGCCAGCAGTCTTACAGGGGTCTACAATGAGCAGTTCTTC	CASSLTGVYNEQFF
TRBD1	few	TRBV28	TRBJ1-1	TGTGCCAGCAGTTCCGCCGGGACAGGAGACACTGAAGCTTTCTTT	CASSSAGTGDTEAFF
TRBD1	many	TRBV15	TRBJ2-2	TGTGCCACCAGCAGTCGGGACAGGGGCACCGGGGAGCTGTTTTTT	CATSSRDRGTGELFF
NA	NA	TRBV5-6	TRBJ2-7	TGTGCCAGCAGCTTCTGGACTACCGGCCCCTACGAGCAGTACTTC	CASSFWTTGPYEQYF
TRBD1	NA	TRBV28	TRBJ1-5	TGTGCCAGCAGTTTTCACAGGGGAGGTCAGCCCCAGCATTTT	CASSFHRGGQPQHF
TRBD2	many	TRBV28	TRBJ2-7	TGTGCCAGCAGTTTGGGACTAGCGGGAACCGAGCAGTACTTC	CASSLGLAGTEQYF
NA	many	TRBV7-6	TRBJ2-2	TGTGCCAGCAGCACATCTAACAGGGAGATAACCGGGGAGCTGTTTTTT	CASSTSNREITGELFF
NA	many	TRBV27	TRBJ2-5	TGTGCCAGCAGTTTAAGGTGGGGGCCCGGAGAGACCCAGTACTTC	CASSLRWGPGETQYF
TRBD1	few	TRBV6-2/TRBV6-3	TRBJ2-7	TGTGCCAGCAGCGGGACAGGGGCCGGGAGCGACGAGCAGTACTTC	CASSGTGAGSDEQYF
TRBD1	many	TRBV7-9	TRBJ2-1	TGTGCCAGCAGCTTAGATAACCTGAGACAGGGAAATAAGCAGTTCTTC	CASSLDNLRQGNKQFF
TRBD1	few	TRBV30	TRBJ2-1	TGTGCCTGGAGGGGACAGGGCGCGTACAATGAGCAGTTCTTC	CAWRGQGAYNEQFF
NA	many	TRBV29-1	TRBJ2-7	TGCAGCGTCGACCGGGACGGGAGCTCCTACGAGCAGTACTTC	CSVDRDGSSYEQYF
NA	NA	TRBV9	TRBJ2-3	TGTGCCAGCTCATGGACTCGGGCGTGGACAGATACGCAGTATTTT	CASSWTRAWTDTQYF
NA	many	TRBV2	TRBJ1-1	TGTGCCAGCAAGTCGGACGGACTGAACACTGAAGCTTTCTTT	CASKSDGLNTEAFF
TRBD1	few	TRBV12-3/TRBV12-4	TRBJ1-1	TGTGCCAGCAGTCCCTTAGGGACAGGGATGGATGAAGCTTTCTTT	CASSPLGTGMDEAFF
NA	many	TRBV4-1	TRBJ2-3	TGCGCCAGCAGCCCTAGCCTAGCGCGAAGCACAGATACGCAGTATTTT	CASSPSLARSTDTQYF
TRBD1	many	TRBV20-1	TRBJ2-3	TGCAGTGCTCAGGACAGGGGCACAGATACGCAGTATTTT	CSAQDRGTDTQYF
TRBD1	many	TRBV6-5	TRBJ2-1	TGTGCCAGCAGTTACTCCCAGGGGGATTCGGGGGAGCAGTTCTTC	CASSYSQGDSGEQFF